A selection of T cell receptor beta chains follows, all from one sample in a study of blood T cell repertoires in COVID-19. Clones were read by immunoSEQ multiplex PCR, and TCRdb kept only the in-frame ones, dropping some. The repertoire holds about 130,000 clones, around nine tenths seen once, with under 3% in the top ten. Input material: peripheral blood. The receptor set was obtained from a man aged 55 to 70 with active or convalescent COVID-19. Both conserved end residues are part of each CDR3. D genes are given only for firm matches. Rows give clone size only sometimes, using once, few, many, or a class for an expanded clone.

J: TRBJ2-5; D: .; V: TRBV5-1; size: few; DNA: TGCGCCAGCACGGGTGGAATTCGGGAGACCCAGTACTTC; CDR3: CASTGGIRETQYF
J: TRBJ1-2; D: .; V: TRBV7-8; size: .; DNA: TGTGCCAGCAGCTTGATAGATCTCTTTGAACTGGACTATGGCTACACCTTC; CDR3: CASSLIDLFELDYGYTF
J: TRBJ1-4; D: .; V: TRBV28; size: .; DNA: TGTGCCAGCAGTGCAGGTCGGAATGAAAAACTGTTTTTT; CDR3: CASSAGRNEKLFF
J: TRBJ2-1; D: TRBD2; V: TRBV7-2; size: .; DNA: TGTGCCAGCAGTTGGGGGGGCTCCTACAATGAGCAGTTCTTC; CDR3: CASSWGGSYNEQFF
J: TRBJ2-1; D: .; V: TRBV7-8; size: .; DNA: TGTGCCAGCAGCTTAGCAGGGGCCGGGCGTTACAATGAGCAGTTCTTC; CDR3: CASSLAGAGRYNEQFF
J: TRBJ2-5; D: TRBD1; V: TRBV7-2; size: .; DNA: TGTGCCAGCAGCCCTCAGGGACAGGGGGCTTGGGAGACCCAGTACTTC; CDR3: CASSPQGQGAWETQYF
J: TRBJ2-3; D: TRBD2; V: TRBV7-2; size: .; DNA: TGTGCCAGCAGTTCCCCTCGCCCGGGACTAGCGTTTCAGTATTTT; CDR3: CASSSPRPGLAFQYF
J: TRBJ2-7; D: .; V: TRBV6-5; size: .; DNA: TGTGCCAGCAGTCTGAGGTTCGACGAGCAGTACTTC; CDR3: CASSLRFDEQYF
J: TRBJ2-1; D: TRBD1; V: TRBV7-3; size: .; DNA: TGTGCCAGCAGCTTACAAGGGACAGGGGGCAATGAGCAGTTCTTC; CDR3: CASSLQGTGGNEQFF
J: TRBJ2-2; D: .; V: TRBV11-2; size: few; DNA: TGTGCCAGCAGCCGTGGTCAGTCCACCGGGGAGCTGTTTTTT; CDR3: CASSRGQSTGELFF
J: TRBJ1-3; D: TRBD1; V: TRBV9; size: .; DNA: TGTGCCAGCAGCGTAAGCCCCGGGACAGCCTCTGGAAACACCATATATTTT; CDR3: CASSVSPGTASGNTIYF
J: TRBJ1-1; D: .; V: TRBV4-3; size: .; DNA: TGCGCCAGCAGCCAAAACCCTCATCAGGGGTTCCCTGAAGCTTTCTTT; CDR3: CASSQNPHQGFPEAFF
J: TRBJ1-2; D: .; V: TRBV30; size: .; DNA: TGTGCCTGGAGTGTAAAGGGGTCACAGGCAATAGGCTACACCTTC; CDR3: CAWSVKGSQAIGYTF
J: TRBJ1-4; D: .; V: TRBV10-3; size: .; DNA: TGTGCCATCAGTGAGACGGATGAAAAACTGTTTTTT; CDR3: CAISETDEKLFF
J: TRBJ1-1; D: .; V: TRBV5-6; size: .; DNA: TGTGCCAGCAGCTTGGCGGGAGGGCTAGAAGCTTTCTTT; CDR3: CASSLAGGLEAFF
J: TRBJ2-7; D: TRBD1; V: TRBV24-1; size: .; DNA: TGTGCCACCAGTGATTTGAGGGACAGGGCCCACGAGCAGTACTTC; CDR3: CATSDLRDRAHEQYF
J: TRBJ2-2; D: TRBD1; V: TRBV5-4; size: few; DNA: TGTGCCAGCAGCTCGAGAGAGGGGACAGGGGACGCGGCCGGGGAGCTGTTTTTT; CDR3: CASSSREGTGDAAGELFF
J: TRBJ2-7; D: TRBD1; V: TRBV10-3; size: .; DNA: TGTGCCATCAGTGAGTCGCCAGGTTTTACAGGGGTCCCCGAGGGCGAGCAGTACTTC; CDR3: CAISESPGFTGVPEGEQYF
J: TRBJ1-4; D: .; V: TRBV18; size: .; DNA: TGTGCCAGCTCACCACAGGGGCCCAACGAAAAACTGTTTTTT; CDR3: CASSPQGPNEKLFF
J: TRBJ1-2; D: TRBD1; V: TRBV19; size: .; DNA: TGTGCCAGTAGCGCCGGACAGGGGGCGAAGAGTGGCTACACCTTC; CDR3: CASSAGQGAKSGYTF
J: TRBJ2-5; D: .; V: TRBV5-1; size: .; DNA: TGCGCCAGCAGCCTTGGACTTATACCGGGAGAGACCCAGTACTTC; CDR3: CASSLGLIPGETQYF
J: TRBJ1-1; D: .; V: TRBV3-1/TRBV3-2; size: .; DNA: TGTGCCAGCAGCCAACGGGGTGAGGCCACTGAAGCTTTCTTT; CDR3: CASSQRGEATEAFF
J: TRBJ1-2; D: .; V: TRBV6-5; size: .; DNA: TGTGCCACCGGCGGGTATAACTATGGCTACACCTTC; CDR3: CATGGYNYGYTF
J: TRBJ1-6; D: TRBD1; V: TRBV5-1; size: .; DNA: TGCGCCAGCAGCTCGACCGCCTCGACAGGGGGCGCCTCACCCCTCCACTTT; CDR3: CASSSTASTGGASPLHF
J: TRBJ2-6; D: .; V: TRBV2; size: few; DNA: TGTGCCAGCAGTCCAGAATCTGGGGCCAACGTCCTGACTTTC; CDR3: CASSPESGANVLTF
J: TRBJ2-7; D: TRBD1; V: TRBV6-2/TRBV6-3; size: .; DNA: TGTGCCAGCAGTCGACAGGGGATCACTCTGAACGAGCAGTACTTC; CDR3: CASSRQGITLNEQYF
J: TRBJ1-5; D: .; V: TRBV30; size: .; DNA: TGTGCCTGGAGTGTGGGGGGGGCTGGGCCCCAGCATTTT; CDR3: CAWSVGGAGPQHF
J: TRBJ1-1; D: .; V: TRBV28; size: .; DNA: TGTGCCAGCAGCCTTGACAGTGGAGCTTTCTTT; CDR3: CASSLDSGAFF
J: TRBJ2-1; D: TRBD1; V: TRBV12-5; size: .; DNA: TGTGCTAGTGGTTTGACAGGGGGGTACAATGAGCAGTTCTTC; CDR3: CASGLTGGYNEQFF
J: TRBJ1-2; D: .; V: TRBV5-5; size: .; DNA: TGTGCCAGCAGCTTGTTGGGTTCGGGTTATGGCTACACCTTC; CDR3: CASSLLGSGYGYTF
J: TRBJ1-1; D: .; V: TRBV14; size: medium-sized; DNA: TGTGCCAGCAGCCAAGACCGACGGCGGGCTTTCTTT; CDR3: CASSQDRRRAFF